The 6 T cell receptor beta chains listed next were all sequenced from one sample in a study of blood T cell repertoires in COVID-19. Repertoires were generated with immunoSEQ multiplex PCR, while TCRdb's copy carries only in-frame clones and drops some. Of a few hundred thousand clones detected, more than 80% appear once; the ten largest clones hold approximately 3%. Sequenced sample: peripheral blood. These receptors originate from a woman aged 25 to 39 with active or convalescent COVID-19.

This chain links TRBV6-2 or TRBV6-3 with TRBJ1-6; 8 positions match TRBD1. After removal of 4 bases from V and 10 bases from J, the junction contained 3 bases not matched to a gene. The CDR3 loop spans 13 amino acids. The germline gives CDR1 MNHEY, CDR2 SVGEGT. The CDR3: CASSSGGESPLHF. The DNA for the CDR3 is TGTGCCAGCAGTTCAGGGGGCGAATCACCCCTCCACTTT.

This clone has only a few counts. V gene TRBV30 combines with J gene TRBJ1-1; perhaps TRBD1 as D (6 bases). The V gene lost 3 bases and the J gene lost 5 bases, with 16 bases spanning the gap. Germline CDR1 GTSNPN, CDR2 SVGIG (reference sequence). The CDR3 is made up of 14 amino acids. CDR3 loop: CAWRGGARRTEAFF. CDR3 DNA sequence: TGTGCCTGGAGAGGGGGGGCGCGGAGGACTGAAGCTTTCTTT.

This sequence joins TRBV27 and TRBJ2-7; D may be TRBD1 (6 bases). The ends were cut back, 6 bases at V and 7 bases at J, with 25 bases in the middle. The CDR3 consists of 16 residues. CDR1 and CDR2 (germline): MNHEY, SMNVEV (reference sequence). CDR3 in amino acids: CASSSSLGGTTFEQYF. The CDR3 coding sequence is TGTGCCAGCAGCTCAAGCCTTGGGGGCACTACGTTTGAGCAGTACTTC.

The V and J genes are TRBV11-1 and TRBJ2-1; 10 nucleotides match TRBD2. The CDR3 sequence is 16 residues long. The germline V gene has CDR1 SGHAT and CDR2 FQDESV (reference sequence). Germline trimming cut 0 bases from V and 6 bases from J; bases unmatched to any gene: 5. CDR3 sequence (DNA): TGTGCCAGCAGCTTAGCGAGCGGGGGGGCCTCCAATGAGCAGTTCTTC. It encodes CASSLASGGASNEQFF.

The chain is built from TRBV6-6 and TRBJ2-1; TRBD2 matches at 13 bases. From germline, CDR1 is MNHNY and CDR2 SVGAGI (reference sequence). V lost 5 bases, J lost 8 bases, and 6 bases stayed unmatched. The length of the CDR3 is 15 residues. The CDR3 is CASSPGLAGVYEQFF. CDR3 DNA sequence: TGTGCCAGCAGTCCCGGACTAGCGGGGGTGTATGAGCAGTTCTTC.

This clone was detected a few times. The rearrangement joins TRBV3-1 (or the pseudogene TRBV3-2) to TRBJ1-2; 11 nucleotides match TRBD1. The trim removed 6 bases at V and 7 bases at J, leaving 10 bases unmatched. CDR3 length: 15 amino acids. Per germline, CDR1 LGHDT and CDR2 YNNKEL (reference sequence). This CDR3 is CASRLWDRGMSGYTF. CDR3 DNA sequence: TGTGCCAGCAGACTGTGGGACAGGGGGATGTCTGGCTACACCTTC.